This TCR beta chain stems from a study of radiotherapy plus CTLA-4 blockade in lung cancer. Looking at the study overall: Among patients, over 15% showed objective responses, and over 30% had disease control.

General study results and limits: Blood TCR clones of tumor origin expanded after radiotherapy plus ipilimumab. Per reports, early blood T cell clone dynamics, plus interferon-beta, forecast response most strongly.

The CDR3 length is 15 residues. Germline assignment: CDR1 MGHDK and CDR2 SYGVNS. With 3 bases clipped from V and 7 bases from J, the junction kept 9 bases outside the gene matches. On this clone itself: Its antigen is as yet unknown.

Some clones are missing from TCRdb's copy, which holds only in-frame ones; the method was immunoSEQ multiplex PCR. The sample contains fewer than 100,000 clones, around 76% of which appear only once. Those patients who had chemo-refractory metastatic non-small-cell lung cancer were given focal radiation along with CTLA-4 blockade through ipilimumab. Sequencing was performed on peripheral blood, taken from a patient treated with radiotherapy plus ipilimumab. The sequence came from a human donor with non-small cell lung cancer whose response to radiotherapy plus ipilimumab could not be evaluated. Some clones in this sample may be carry-over from other donors' samples. J is TRBJ2-1 and V is TRBV25-1; 7 bases align to TRBD1. The chain's CDR3 is CASSDYTGAGNEQFF. In nucleotides, the CDR3 is TGTGCCAGCAGTGATTATACAGGGGCTGGGAATGAGCAGTTCTTC.